These T cell receptor beta chains were read from a single sample in a study of spatial heterogeneity in lung cancer. One entry per CDR3 protein results from TCRdb running MiXCR on the 5' RACE reads. The table shows about 9,800 distinct CDR3 sequences, with just under 6.5% occurring only once. Sequenced here: lung tumor tissue, sampled at surgery. Receptors were obtained from a male donor with early-stage non-small cell lung cancer. Both conserved end residues are part of each CDR3. The D gene is left open where the match is weak. Expanded clones get a size class; other rows say once, few or many, or leave the size out.

TRBD1	.	TRBV5-1	TRBJ1-1	CASSLVAGGGTEAFF	TGCGCCAGCAGCTTGGTGGCAGGGGGAGGGACTGAAGCTTTCTTT
.	many	TRBV5-1	TRBJ2-1	CASSLGGQSHEQFF	TGCGCCAGCAGCTTGGGAGGTCAGTCCCATGAGCAGTTCTTC
.	many	TRBV6-4	TRBJ1-1	CASSASYENTEAFF	TGTGCCAGCAGTGCCTCGTACGAGAACACTGAAGCTTTCTTT
TRBD2	.	TRBV7-9	TRBJ2-1	CASTTSGAYNEQFF	TGTGCCAGCACCACTAGCGGGGCATACAATGAGCAGTTCTTC
.	medium-sized	TRBV12-3/TRBV12-4	TRBJ1-5	CASSSRAGALGQPQHF	TGTGCCAGTTCCTCGAGGGCGGGGGCTTTGGGTCAGCCCCAGCATTTT
.	many	TRBV24-1	TRBJ1-5	CATSDQQTGNQPQHF	TGTGCCACCAGTGATCAGCAAACAGGGAACCAGCCCCAGCATTTT
.	few	TRBV5-1	TRBJ1-4	CASSPGYENEKLFF	TGCGCCAGCAGCCCAGGGTATGAGAACGAAAAACTGTTTTTT
.	many	TRBV5-6	TRBJ2-7	CASRELGRASEQYF	TGTGCCAGCAGGGAGCTCGGCAGGGCCTCCGAGCAGTACTTC
.	medium-sized	TRBV20-1	TRBJ1-3	CSASGGSLSGNTIYF	TGCAGTGCCTCTGGTGGCAGCCTCTCTGGAAACACCATATATTTT
.	medium-sized	TRBV12-3/TRBV12-4	TRBJ2-5	CASSLRAAQETQYF	TGTGCCAGCAGTTTGCGAGCGGCTCAAGAGACCCAGTACTTC
.	many	TRBV2	TRBJ2-1	CASRDSYNEQFF	TGTGCCAGCAGGGACTCCTACAATGAGCAGTTCTTC